Reported below is one T cell receptor (beta chain). This record comes from a study of blood T cell repertoires in COVID-19. CDR3 size: 13 residues. The V segment lost 9 bases and the J segment 2 bases; nucleotides outside the gene matches: 2. In germline, CDR1 is KGHDR, CDR2 SFDVKD. Clones were sequenced by immunoSEQ multiplex PCR, and TCRdb holds only the in-frame ones, with some missing. The table lists over 100,000 clones, 80% to 90% of them singletons. The chain links TRBV24-1 to TRBJ2-2, with 7 bases fitting TRBD1. The TCR sequence derives from a man aged 50-60 years with acute or convalescent COVID-19. The specimen sequenced was peripheral blood. The CDR3 is CATGTANTGELFF. CDR3 nucleotides: TGTGCCACCGGGACAGCAAACACCGGGGAGCTGTTTTTT.